These T cell receptor beta chains were read from a single sample in a study of long-term antiretroviral therapy in people with HIV. Assay used: immunoSEQ multiplex PCR; TCRdb lists only in-frame clones, some missing. The repertoire includes approximately 31,000 clones, around nine tenths of them detected once, and 10% to 15% sits in the top ten. This specimen consisted of unsorted PBMCs, obtained 1.1 years after starting antiretroviral therapy. These receptor sequences come from a man younger than 35 with HIV. The CDR3 runs from the conserved cysteine through the conserved F or W. A D gene is named only where the DNA matches it firmly. Clone size is shown for a subset of rows, as once, few, many or a class of expanded clone.

CDR3nt: TGCGCCAGCAGCCAAGAACAAGGATGGAGGACCTACGAGCAGTACTTC
CDR3aa: CASSQEQGWRTYEQYF
d_gene: NA
j_gene: TRBJ2-7
abundance: NA
v_gene: TRBV4-3

CDR3nt: TGTGCCAGCAGCGTGGGGACTAGTGGCTACAATGAGCAGTTCTTC
CDR3aa: CASSVGTSGYNEQFF
d_gene: TRBD2
j_gene: TRBJ2-1
abundance: NA
v_gene: TRBV5-8

CDR3nt: TGTGCCAGCAGCCTACCGGGTGGACAGCTTCGCACAGATACGCAGTATTTT
CDR3aa: CASSLPGGQLRTDTQYF
d_gene: NA
j_gene: TRBJ2-3
abundance: NA
v_gene: TRBV7-9

CDR3nt: TGCGCCAGCAGCCAGCACAGTGCTAACTATGGCTACACCTTC
CDR3aa: CASSQHSANYGYTF
d_gene: NA
j_gene: TRBJ1-2
abundance: few
v_gene: TRBV4-1

CDR3nt: TGTGCCTGGAGTCCCTCTAGCGTTCGGTTCTTC
CDR3aa: CAWSPSSVRFF
d_gene: NA
j_gene: TRBJ2-1
abundance: NA
v_gene: TRBV30

CDR3nt: TGTGCTAGTGCTTCGGAGATCACAGATACGCAGTATTTT
CDR3aa: CASASEITDTQYF
d_gene: NA
j_gene: TRBJ2-3
abundance: NA
v_gene: TRBV12-5

CDR3nt: TGTGCCAGCAAGGGGAGCGGGAACACCATATATTTT
CDR3aa: CASKGSGNTIYF
d_gene: NA
j_gene: TRBJ1-3
abundance: NA
v_gene: TRBV2

CDR3nt: TGTGCCAGCAGTTTGACGGATTATGGCTACACCTTC
CDR3aa: CASSLTDYGYTF
d_gene: NA
j_gene: TRBJ1-2
abundance: NA
v_gene: TRBV6-6

CDR3nt: TGTGCCAGCGGGGGGGGCAGCCCCCAAGAGACCCAGTACTTC
CDR3aa: CASGGGSPQETQYF
d_gene: NA
j_gene: TRBJ2-5
abundance: once
v_gene: TRBV2

CDR3nt: TGTGCCAGCAGTTCCCAGGACTTCTCCTACGAGCAGTACTTC
CDR3aa: CASSSQDFSYEQYF
d_gene: NA
j_gene: TRBJ2-7
abundance: NA
v_gene: TRBV7-2

CDR3nt: TGTGCTAGTGGTTTGGTATTGGGACAGGGGGTCACTGAAGCTTTCTTT
CDR3aa: CASGLVLGQGVTEAFF
d_gene: TRBD1
j_gene: TRBJ1-1
abundance: NA
v_gene: TRBV12-5

CDR3nt: TGTGCTAACACGTTCGTGGCCGCCAAGGGCGAGGCGGCCCCCTACGAGCAGTACTTC
CDR3aa: CANTFVAAKGEAAPYEQYF
d_gene: NA
j_gene: TRBJ2-7
abundance: NA
v_gene: TRBV7-7

CDR3nt: TGTGCCAGCAGACGTGGGGCGGGATCCTACGAGCAGTACTTC
CDR3aa: CASRRGAGSYEQYF
d_gene: NA
j_gene: TRBJ2-7
abundance: NA
v_gene: TRBV6-5

CDR3nt: TGTGCCAGCAGCGCAAACAGGGAGGGAGGAAACACCATATATTTT
CDR3aa: CASSANREGGNTIYF
d_gene: NA
j_gene: TRBJ1-3
abundance: NA
v_gene: TRBV9

CDR3nt: TGCGCCAGCAGTGGGGGGAGTGGCACTGAAGCTTTCTTT
CDR3aa: CASSGGSGTEAFF
d_gene: NA
j_gene: TRBJ1-1
abundance: NA
v_gene: TRBV10-2

CDR3nt: TGTGCCAGCAGGCCCGGGACTAGCGGGAAATTGGAGCAGTTCTTC
CDR3aa: CASRPGTSGKLEQFF
d_gene: TRBD2
j_gene: TRBJ2-1
abundance: NA
v_gene: TRBV2

CDR3nt: TGTGCCAGTAGTATCGGCTCGCGGACAGGGGGCTACGAGCAGTACTTC
CDR3aa: CASSIGSRTGGYEQYF
d_gene: TRBD1
j_gene: TRBJ2-7
abundance: NA
v_gene: TRBV19

CDR3nt: TGCAGCGTTGAAGTGGTGGACAGGGGAGAGTACGAGCAGTACTTC
CDR3aa: CSVEVVDRGEYEQYF
d_gene: TRBD1
j_gene: TRBJ2-7
abundance: NA
v_gene: TRBV29-1

CDR3nt: TGTGCCAGCAGCTCGCAGGGAGCTAACTATGGCTACACCTTC
CDR3aa: CASSSQGANYGYTF
d_gene: NA
j_gene: TRBJ1-2
abundance: NA
v_gene: TRBV7-8

CDR3nt: TGTGCCAGCAGTAGGGGACTGGACTATGGCTACACCTTC
CDR3aa: CASSRGLDYGYTF
d_gene: NA
j_gene: TRBJ1-2
abundance: NA
v_gene: TRBV27

CDR3nt: TGTGCCAGCACAGGGTTGGGCAATGAGCAGTTCTTC
CDR3aa: CASTGLGNEQFF
d_gene: NA
j_gene: TRBJ2-1
abundance: NA
v_gene: TRBV6-5

CDR3nt: TGTGCCAGCAGTTATGCGGCACTAGCAGCCAAAAACATTCAGTACTTC
CDR3aa: CASSYAALAAKNIQYF
d_gene: NA
j_gene: TRBJ2-4
abundance: once
v_gene: TRBV6-5

CDR3nt: TGTGCCAGCTCACCACCGGGGTCCCCAGATACGCAGTATTTT
CDR3aa: CASSPPGSPDTQYF
d_gene: NA
j_gene: TRBJ2-3
abundance: NA
v_gene: TRBV18

CDR3nt: TGTGCCAGCAGCTTATCGGGGACCAACACTGAAGCTTTCTTT
CDR3aa: CASSLSGTNTEAFF
d_gene: NA
j_gene: TRBJ1-1
abundance: NA
v_gene: TRBV7-3

CDR3nt: TGTGCCACCAGCAGAGATCCGGGGCTAGCCTACGAGCAGTACTTC
CDR3aa: CATSRDPGLAYEQYF
d_gene: NA
j_gene: TRBJ2-7
abundance: NA
v_gene: TRBV15

CDR3nt: TGTGCCAGTGCACAGGGGCTTGAAGCTTTCTTT
CDR3aa: CASAQGLEAFF
d_gene: TRBD1
j_gene: TRBJ1-1
abundance: NA
v_gene: TRBV28

CDR3nt: TGTGCCAGTAGTATCCGCCAGCGGGGCGGCAATGAGCAGTTCTTC
CDR3aa: CASSIRQRGGNEQFF
d_gene: TRBD2
j_gene: TRBJ2-1
abundance: NA
v_gene: TRBV19

CDR3nt: TGTGCCATCAGCCTAACAGGAACCCCCTACGAGCAGTACTTC
CDR3aa: CAISLTGTPYEQYF
d_gene: NA
j_gene: TRBJ2-7
abundance: NA
v_gene: TRBV10-3

CDR3nt: TGTGCCAGCTCACCGGGTGGCAGACTTAACTATGGCTACACCTTC
CDR3aa: CASSPGGRLNYGYTF
d_gene: NA
j_gene: TRBJ1-2
abundance: NA
v_gene: TRBV18

CDR3nt: TGTGCCAGCAGCCCGGGACAGGAGAGCAATCAGCCCCAGCATTTT
CDR3aa: CASSPGQESNQPQHF
d_gene: TRBD1
j_gene: TRBJ1-5
abundance: NA
v_gene: TRBV5-4

CDR3nt: TGTGCCAGCATCAGGGGTTCCGGGCAGCCCCAGCATTTT
CDR3aa: CASIRGSGQPQHF
d_gene: NA
j_gene: TRBJ1-5
abundance: NA
v_gene: TRBV7-2

CDR3nt: TGTGTCGTCTGGAGGGATCGGCGCGAGCAGTACTTC
CDR3aa: CVVWRDRREQYF
d_gene: NA
j_gene: TRBJ2-7
abundance: NA
v_gene: TRBV6-1

CDR3nt: TGTGCCAGCAGCAATCAAGAGACCCAGTACTTC
CDR3aa: CASSNQETQYF
d_gene: NA
j_gene: TRBJ2-5
abundance: NA
v_gene: TRBV7-2

CDR3nt: TGTGCCAGCAGCTTAGAACCGACGGAGAATGGCTACACCTTC
CDR3aa: CASSLEPTENGYTF
d_gene: NA
j_gene: TRBJ1-2
abundance: NA
v_gene: TRBV11-2

CDR3nt: TGTGCCTCTGGACAGGGTTCCTATAATTCACCCCTCCACTTT
CDR3aa: CASGQGSYNSPLHF
d_gene: TRBD1
j_gene: TRBJ1-6
abundance: NA
v_gene: TRBV2

CDR3nt: TGTGCCAGCACCGGGACAGGGACCTACGAGCAGTACTTC
CDR3aa: CASTGTGTYEQYF
d_gene: TRBD1
j_gene: TRBJ2-7
abundance: NA
v_gene: TRBV27

CDR3nt: TGTGCCAGCAGTATCGCGGACTGGAGTGGTGGCTACACCTTC
CDR3aa: CASSIADWSGGYTF
d_gene: NA
j_gene: TRBJ1-2
abundance: NA
v_gene: TRBV27

CDR3nt: TGTGCCACCAGCAGAGCCCCCGGGGAGCTGTTTTTT
CDR3aa: CATSRAPGELFF
d_gene: NA
j_gene: TRBJ2-2
abundance: once
v_gene: TRBV15

CDR3nt: TGCGCCAGCAGCTTGCGGGCTAGCGGGGAAGAGACCCAGTACTTC
CDR3aa: CASSLRASGEETQYF
d_gene: TRBD2
j_gene: TRBJ2-5
abundance: NA
v_gene: TRBV5-1

CDR3nt: TGTGCCAGCAGCTTACTTCTGGGTACTGAAGCTTTCTTT
CDR3aa: CASSLLLGTEAFF
d_gene: NA
j_gene: TRBJ1-1
abundance: few
v_gene: TRBV7-9

CDR3nt: TGTGCCAGCTCACCAAGTAGACTAGCGGATGAGCAGTTCTTC
CDR3aa: CASSPSRLADEQFF
d_gene: TRBD2
j_gene: TRBJ2-1
abundance: NA
v_gene: TRBV18

CDR3nt: TGTGCCAGCAGTTTCGGCGCGGGGGGTGAGCAGTTCTTC
CDR3aa: CASSFGAGGEQFF
d_gene: TRBD2
j_gene: TRBJ2-1
abundance: NA
v_gene: TRBV27

CDR3nt: TGTGCCAGCACTAGGGGCAGGGGACAGAGGGTAATCGAGCAGTACTTC
CDR3aa: CASTRGRGQRVIEQYF
d_gene: TRBD1
j_gene: TRBJ2-7
abundance: NA
v_gene: TRBV6-6

CDR3nt: TGCGCCAGCAGCCAAGAAGCGGGACAACACGAGCAGTACTTC
CDR3aa: CASSQEAGQHEQYF
d_gene: NA
j_gene: TRBJ2-7
abundance: NA
v_gene: TRBV4-1

CDR3nt: TGCAGCGTTTTAATGGACGTGAACACTGAAGCTTTCTTT
CDR3aa: CSVLMDVNTEAFF
d_gene: NA
j_gene: TRBJ1-1
abundance: NA
v_gene: TRBV29-1

CDR3nt: TGTGCCAGCAGCGTAGATCCGGGGTCGAACGAGCAGTACTTC
CDR3aa: CASSVDPGSNEQYF
d_gene: NA
j_gene: TRBJ2-7
abundance: NA
v_gene: TRBV9

CDR3nt: TGTGCCAGCACCTTAAAAAGGAACACCGGGGAGCTGTTTTTT
CDR3aa: CASTLKRNTGELFF
d_gene: NA
j_gene: TRBJ2-2
abundance: NA
v_gene: TRBV7-9

CDR3nt: TGTGCCAGCAGCTTAGGCTACAGAGCTGGCTACACCTTC
CDR3aa: CASSLGYRAGYTF
d_gene: NA
j_gene: TRBJ1-2
abundance: NA
v_gene: TRBV13

CDR3nt: TGTGCCAGCAGTTACCGAAACGATTATGGCTACACCTTC
CDR3aa: CASSYRNDYGYTF
d_gene: NA
j_gene: TRBJ1-2
abundance: NA
v_gene: TRBV6-5

CDR3nt: TGTGCCTGGGCCCGGACACTGAACACTGAAGCTTTCTTT
CDR3aa: CAWARTLNTEAFF
d_gene: NA
j_gene: TRBJ1-1
abundance: NA
v_gene: TRBV30

CDR3nt: TGCGCCAGTGGTGTTGAAGCTTTCTTT
CDR3aa: CASGVEAFF
d_gene: NA
j_gene: TRBJ1-1
abundance: NA
v_gene: TRBV10-2

CDR3nt: TGTGCCAGCAGTGGGCCCGATACCGGGAATTCACCCCTCCACTTT
CDR3aa: CASSGPDTGNSPLHF
d_gene: NA
j_gene: TRBJ1-6
abundance: NA
v_gene: TRBV2

CDR3nt: TGTGCCAGCAGCTTAGAGGGGTCTGGAAACACCATATATTTT
CDR3aa: CASSLEGSGNTIYF
d_gene: NA
j_gene: TRBJ1-3
abundance: NA
v_gene: TRBV7-6

CDR3nt: TGTGCCAGTAGTATACGGGGGAGAGAGACCCAGTACTTC
CDR3aa: CASSIRGRETQYF
d_gene: NA
j_gene: TRBJ2-5
abundance: NA
v_gene: TRBV19